This T cell receptor (beta chain) was sequenced in a study of cytomegalovirus exposure and HLA in healthy donors. General observations from the study: Earlier analysis found most TCR beta V segments productive about 90% or about 30% of the time. When analyzed later, the rates of TCR association showed variation by HLA locus, with DRB1 the most and HLA-C the fewest.

In regard to this clone: What it recognizes is unknown.

Germline V gives CDR1 WSHSY, CDR2 SAAADI. This CDR3 has 16 residues. V lost 4 bases and J lost 3; bases outside the gene matches: 7. Everyone who donated was a healthy bone marrow donor. The PCR used 60 Vbeta and 13 Jbeta primers. Profiled with immunoSEQ multiplex PCR; TCRdb holds only in-frame clones, not every one. The repertoire holds 200,000 to 250,000 clones, about 80% seen once, with 1.4% in the top ten. This sequence originates from a girl between 5 and 17 years old in good health and CMV-seronegative. The specimen sequenced was PBMCs. This sequence joins TRBV10-2 and TRBJ1-4; 8 bases are a match to TRBD1. In DNA form, the CDR3 reads TGCGCCAGCAGTGGGCGGGACAGGCGGGCTAATGAAAAACTGTTTTTT. The encoded protein is CASSGRDRRANEKLFF.